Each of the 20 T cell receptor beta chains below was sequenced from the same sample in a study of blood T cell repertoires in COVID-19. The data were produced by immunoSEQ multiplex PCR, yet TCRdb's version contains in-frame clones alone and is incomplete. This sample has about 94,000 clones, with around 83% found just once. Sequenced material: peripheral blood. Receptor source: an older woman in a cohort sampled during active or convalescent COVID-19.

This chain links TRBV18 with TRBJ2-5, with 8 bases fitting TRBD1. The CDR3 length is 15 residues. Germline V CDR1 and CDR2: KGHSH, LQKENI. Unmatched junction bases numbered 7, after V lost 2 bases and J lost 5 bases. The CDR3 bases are TGTGCCAGCTCACCAATGACTCAGGGGGCGGAGACCCAGTACTTC. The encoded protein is CASSPMTQGAETQYF.

DNA of the CDR3: TGTGCCAGCAGCTCGGGACAGGGTATATCTAATGAGCAGTTCTTC. This sequence encodes CASSSGQGISNEQFF. The J gene is TRBJ2-1, the V gene TRBV7-6, with 9 bases matching TRBD1. Germline assignment: CDR1 SGHVS and CDR2 FNYEAQ. The length of the CDR3 is 15 residues. J was trimmed by 7 bases and V by 4 bases; bases with no gene match: 8. Variable domain in full (rest from reference TRBV7-6 and TRBJ2-1): GAGVSQSPRYKVTKRGQDVALRCDPISGHVSLYWYRQALGQGPEFLTYFNYEAQQDKSGLPNDRFSAERPEGSISTLTIQRTEQRDSAMYRCASSSGQGISNEQFFGPGTRLTVL.

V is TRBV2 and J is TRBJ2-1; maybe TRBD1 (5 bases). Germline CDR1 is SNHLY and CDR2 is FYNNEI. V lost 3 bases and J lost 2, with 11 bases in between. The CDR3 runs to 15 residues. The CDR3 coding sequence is TGTGCCAGCAGTGAGGGGCTACTTCCCTACAATGAGCAGTTCTTC. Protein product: CASSEGLLPYNEQFF.

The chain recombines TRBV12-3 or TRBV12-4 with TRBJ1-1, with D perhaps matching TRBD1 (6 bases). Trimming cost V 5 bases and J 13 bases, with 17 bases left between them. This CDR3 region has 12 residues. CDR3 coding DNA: TGTGCCAGCAGTCCGGGACATTCGGGAGGTTTCTTT. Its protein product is CASSPGHSGGFF.

This CDR3 is CASRETGRREKLFF. CDR3 nucleotides: TGTGCCAGCAGAGAGACAGGGAGGCGTGAAAAACTGTTTTTT. The chain is built from TRBV6-5 and TRBJ1-4, with 7 bases fitting TRBD1. CDR1 and CDR2 from the germline V gene are MNHEY and SVGAGI. V was pared by 6 bases and J by 7 bases, with 8 bases of the junction left unmatched. This CDR3 is 14 amino acids long.

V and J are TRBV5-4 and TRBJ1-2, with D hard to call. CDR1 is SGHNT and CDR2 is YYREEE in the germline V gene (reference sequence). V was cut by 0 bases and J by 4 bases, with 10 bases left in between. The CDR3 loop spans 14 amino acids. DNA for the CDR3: TGTGCCAGCAGCTTGGCCGGGGAACCCTATGGCTACACCTTC. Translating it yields CASSLAGEPYGYTF. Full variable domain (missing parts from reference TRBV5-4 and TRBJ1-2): ETGVTQSPTHLIKTRGQQVTLRCSSQSGHNTVSWYQQALGQGPQFIFQYYREEENGRGNFPPRFSGLQFPNYSSELNVNALELDDSALYLCASSLAGEPYGYTFGSGTRLTVV.

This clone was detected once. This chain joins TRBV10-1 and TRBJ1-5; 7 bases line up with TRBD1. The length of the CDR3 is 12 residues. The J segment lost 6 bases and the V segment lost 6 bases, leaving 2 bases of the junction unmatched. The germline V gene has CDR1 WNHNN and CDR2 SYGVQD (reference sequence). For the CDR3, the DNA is TGCGCCAGCAGCCAGGGGGGTCAGCCCCAGCATTTT. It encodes CASSQGGQPQHF.

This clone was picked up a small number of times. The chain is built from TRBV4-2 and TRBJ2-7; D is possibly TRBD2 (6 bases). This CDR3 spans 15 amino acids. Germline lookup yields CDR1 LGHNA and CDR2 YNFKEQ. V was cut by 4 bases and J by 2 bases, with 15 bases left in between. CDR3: CASSPSEGLPYEQYF. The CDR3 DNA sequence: TGTGCCAGCAGCCCGTCTGAGGGACTCCCCTACGAGCAGTACTTC.

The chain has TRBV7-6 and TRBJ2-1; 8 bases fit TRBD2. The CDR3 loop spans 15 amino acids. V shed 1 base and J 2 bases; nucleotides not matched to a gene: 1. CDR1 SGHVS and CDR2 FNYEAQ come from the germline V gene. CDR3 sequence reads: CASSLERGTYNEQFF. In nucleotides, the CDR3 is TGTGCCAGCAGCTTAGAGCGGGGGACCTACAATGAGCAGTTCTTC.

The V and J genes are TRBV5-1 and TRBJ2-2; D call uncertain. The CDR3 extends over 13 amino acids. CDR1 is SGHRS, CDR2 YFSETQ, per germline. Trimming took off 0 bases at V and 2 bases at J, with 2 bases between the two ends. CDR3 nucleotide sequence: TGCGCCAGCAGCTTGGCTAACACCGGGGAGCTGTTTTTT. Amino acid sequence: CASSLANTGELFF.

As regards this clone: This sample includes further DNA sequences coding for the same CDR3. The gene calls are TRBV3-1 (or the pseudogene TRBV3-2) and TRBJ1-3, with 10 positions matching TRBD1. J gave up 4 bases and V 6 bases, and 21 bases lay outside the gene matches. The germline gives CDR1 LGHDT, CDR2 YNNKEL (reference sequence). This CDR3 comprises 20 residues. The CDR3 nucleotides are TGTGCCAGCAGACCTTACGGGACAGGGGATGTACTATCCCCGGGAAACACCATATATTTT. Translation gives CASRPYGTGDVLSPGNTIYF.

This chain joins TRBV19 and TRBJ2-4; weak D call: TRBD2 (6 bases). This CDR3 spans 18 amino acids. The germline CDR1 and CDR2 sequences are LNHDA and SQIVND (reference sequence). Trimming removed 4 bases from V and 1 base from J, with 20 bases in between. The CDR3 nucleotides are TGTGCCAGTAGTACCGGACTACGGCGTTTGGAGGCCAAAAACATTCAGTACTTC. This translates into CASSTGLRRLEAKNIQYF.

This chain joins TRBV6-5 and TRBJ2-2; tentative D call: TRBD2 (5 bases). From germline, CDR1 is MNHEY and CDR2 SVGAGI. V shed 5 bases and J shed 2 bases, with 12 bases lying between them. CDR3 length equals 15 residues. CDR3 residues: CASSMRARNTGELFF. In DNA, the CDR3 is TGTGCCAGCAGTATGCGGGCCCGAAACACCGGGGAGCTGTTTTTT.

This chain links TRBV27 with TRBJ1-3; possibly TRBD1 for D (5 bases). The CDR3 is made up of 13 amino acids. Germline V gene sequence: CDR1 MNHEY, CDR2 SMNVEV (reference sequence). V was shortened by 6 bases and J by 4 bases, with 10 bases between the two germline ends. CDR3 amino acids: CASRRDSGNTIYF. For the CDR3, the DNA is TGTGCCAGCAGGAGGGACTCGGGAAACACCATATATTTT.

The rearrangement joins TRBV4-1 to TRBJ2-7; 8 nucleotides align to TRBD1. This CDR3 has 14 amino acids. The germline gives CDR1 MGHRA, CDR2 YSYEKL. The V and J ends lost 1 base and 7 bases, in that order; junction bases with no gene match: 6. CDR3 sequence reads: CASSQGGQGREQYF. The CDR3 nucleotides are TGCGCCAGCAGCCAAGGTGGACAGGGACGGGAGCAGTACTTC.

CDR3 sequence reads: CASSSALGVLTGELFF. In DNA, the CDR3 is TGTGCCAGTAGCTCCGCTCTAGGAGTCCTCACCGGGGAGCTGTTTTTT. The rearrangement links TRBV19 to TRBJ2-2; no clear D. The CDR3 spans 16 residues. The germline CDR1 and CDR2 sequences are LNHDA and SQIVND (reference sequence). Trimming removed 6 bases from V and 4 bases from J, with 18 bases in between.

The CDR3 DNA sequence: TGTGCCAGCAGTTACGGGACAGGAGCTGGAAACACCATATATTTT. Protein product: CASSYGTGAGNTIYF. This chain connects TRBV6-5 to TRBJ1-3; 8 nucleotides align to TRBD1. Germline V gene lookup returns CDR1 MNHEY and CDR2 SVGAGI. The CDR3 is 15 residues long. The V and J ends lost 2 bases and 2 bases, in that order; junction bases with no gene match: 2.

CDR3 loop: CASSPEVPGNTIYF. The DNA of the CDR3 is TGTGCCAGCAGCCCCGAGGTACCTGGAAACACCATATATTTT. The chain recombines TRBV3-1 (or the pseudogene TRBV3-2) with TRBJ1-3; D not resolved. The CDR3 covers 14 residues. CDR1 is LGHDT and CDR2 is YNNKEL in the germline V gene (reference sequence). V was shortened by 4 bases and J by 2 bases, with 9 bases between the two germline ends.

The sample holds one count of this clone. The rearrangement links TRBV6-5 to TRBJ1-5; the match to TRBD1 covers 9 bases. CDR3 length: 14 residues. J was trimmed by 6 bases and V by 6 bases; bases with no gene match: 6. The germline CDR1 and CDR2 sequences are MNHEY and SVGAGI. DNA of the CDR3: TGTGCCAGCAGACCCACAGGGGGCGTTCAGCCCCAGCATTTT. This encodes CASRPTGGVQPQHF.

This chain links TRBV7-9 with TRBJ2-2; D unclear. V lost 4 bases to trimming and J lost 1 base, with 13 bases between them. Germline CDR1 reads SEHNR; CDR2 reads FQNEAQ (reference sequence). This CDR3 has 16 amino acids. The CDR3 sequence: CASSSPLARNTGELFF. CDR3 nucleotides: TGTGCCAGCAGCTCGCCTCTGGCCAGGAACACCGGGGAGCTGTTTTTT.